Listed below are T cell receptor beta chains from one sample, sequenced in a study of graft-versus-host responses after intestinal transplantation. The antigens these receptors bind are not known. Clones were read by immunoSEQ multiplex PCR, and TCRdb kept only the in-frame ones, dropping some. The repertoire consists of roughly 120,000 clones, with 90% occurring once and the leading ten covering roughly 0.2%. The sequencing used unstimulated CD4+ T cells sorted from spleen or lymph node cells, collected before intestinal transplant. Receptors originate from a human donor who received an intestinal transplant. CDR3s include the opening cysteine and the closing phenylalanine or tryptophan.

>TRBV10-3|TRBJ2-1
CAISADSGKLNEQFF
>TRBV7-2|TRBJ1-6
CASSPGGAGLNSPLHF
>TRBV18|TRBJ1-2
CASSRDREALGYTF
>TRBV30|TRBJ2-2
CAWRRGGTGGTGELFF
>TRBV15|TRBJ2-3
CATSPRVGPDTQYF
>TRBV18|TRBJ2-7
CASSAQGYEQYF
>TRBV10-1|TRBJ1-1
CASSEKVGTGRFEAFF
>TRBV19|TRBJ1-4
CASSISGGKLFF
>TRBV5-1|TRBJ2-3
CASSPGFAGYYTDTQYF
>TRBV11-2|TRBJ2-1
CASSSRPLAGGNEQFF
>TRBV7-6|TRBJ2-1
CASSSNSGRAYNEQFF
>TRBV18|TRBJ2-2
CASSPLLAPNTGKLFF
>TRBV5-6|TRBJ2-5
CASSLLGQAQETQYF
>TRBV29-1|TRBJ2-5
CSVGGVQETQYF
>TRBV9|TRBJ2-3
CASSVGQGRTDTQYF
>TRBV9|TRBJ1-3
CASSVRDRGNTIYF
>TRBV19|TRBJ2-7
CASTPRKGEYEQYF